The 4 T cell receptor beta chains below all came from one sample that was sequenced in a study of shared clonotypes between healthy human individuals. In the naive CD8 group, cells lacked CD45RO and were positively selected for CCR7, so terminally differentiated effector memory CD45RA+ cells were left out. Sequencing used immunoSEQ multiplex PCR; TCRdb keeps in-frame clones, though not all of them. The sample shows some 2.1 million clones, about 94% of them seen only once. Material for sequencing was naive CD8+ T cells from PBMCs. The receptors were sampled from a man aged 18 to 29 in good health. Some clones in this sample may be carry-over from other donors' samples.

This chain joins TRBV10-2 and TRBJ2-1; the match to TRBD2 covers 7 bases. Germline loops: CDR1 WSHSY, CDR2 SAAADI. The CDR3 length is 17 residues. V shed 7 bases and J 2 bases; nucleotides not matched to a gene: 14. The CDR3 loop reads CASTNKRGADTYNEQFF. DNA for the CDR3: TGCGCCAGCACCAACAAGCGGGGTGCTGACACCTACAATGAGCAGTTCTTC.

For this clone: The sample has other DNA sequences that encode this CDR3 too. The CDR3 is CASSVDGDEQFF. In nucleotides, the CDR3 is TGTGCCAGCAGCGTAGATGGGGATGAGCAGTTCTTC. The chain carries TRBV9 and TRBJ2-1; no firm D call. The germline CDR1 and CDR2 sequences are SGDLS and YYNGEE. The CDR3 contains 12 residues. V dropped 0 bases and J dropped 8 bases, with 6 bases sitting between them.

This clone was recorded once. This sequence joins TRBV7-9 and TRBJ2-1, with no clear D. The germline V and J ends were trimmed by 2 bases and 10 bases, with 3 bases remaining between them. This CDR3 has 10 residues. From germline, CDR1 is SEHNR and CDR2 FQNEAQ (reference sequence). The CDR3 nucleotides are TGTGCCAGCAGCTTAAGGGAGCAGTTCTTC. Amino acid sequence: CASSLREQFF.

The J gene is TRBJ2-1, the V gene TRBV9, with 10 bases matching TRBD2. In germline, CDR1 is SGDLS, CDR2 YYNGEE. The CDR3 has 16 amino acids. V lost 0 bases and J lost 6; bases outside the gene matches: 6. DNA for the CDR3: TGTGCCAGCAGCGTAGGTATAGCGGGAGGTGGCAATGAGCAGTTCTTC. It specifies CASSVGIAGGGNEQFF. Filled out from reference TRBV9 and TRBJ2-1, the complete variable domain reads DSGVTQTPKHLITATGQRVTLRCSPRSGDLSVYWYQQSLDQGLQFLIQYYNGEERAKGNILERFSAQQFPDLHSELNLSSLELGDSALYFCASSVGIAGGGNEQFFGPGTRLTVL.